The clone carrying this T cell receptor beta chain showed up just a few times. Its target is not known. This entry is derived from a study of cytomegalovirus exposure and HLA in healthy donors. Regarding the study as a whole: Analysis was carried out at a later point, and it linked a missense DCLRE1C variant to TCR beta V- and J-gene trimming. As immune exposure information, only CMV serostatus was available. Segments of the TCR beta V type were, in most cases, productive about 87% or about 30% of the time in an earlier analysis.

The PCR was carried out with 60 Vbeta primers and 13 Jbeta primers. Original handling: There were tens of millions of unique TCR beta chains by a later count, and some 12 million of them were shared. Repertoires were generated with immunoSEQ multiplex PCR, while TCRdb's copy carries only in-frame clones and drops some. V and J calls and clone size are copied from that table; D and trimming were computed from the DNA. Of approximately 130,000 clones listed, around 78% are singletons. The sequence came from a man aged 35 to 55 in good health and CMV-seronegative. Sequenced material: PBMCs.

Here the CDR3 reads CASNRDRLSSGANVLTF. For the CDR3, the DNA is TGTGCCAGCAACAGGGACAGACTGTCCTCTGGGGCCAACGTCCTGACTTTC. The rearrangement joins TRBV7-2 to TRBJ2-6, with 7 bases identical to TRBD1. The CDR3 has 17 residues. The germline gives CDR1 SGHTA, CDR2 FQGNSA. With 7 bases clipped from V and 0 bases from J, the junction kept 9 bases outside the gene matches.